What follows is one T cell receptor beta chain and its context. Its antigen specificity is not known. Base qualities were left out, and no much larger clone turns up one base away. The sample is drawn from a study of blood T cell repertoires in COVID-19 (dated by TCRdb to about 2020). Regarding the research as a whole: Collaborator samples came from the United States, Italy and Spain and covered acute and convalescent phases of COVID-19. The prospective study material was composed of cDNA or gDNA derived from T cells, B-cell-depleted T cells, or PBMCs. HLA class I and class II types, where available, came from metadata supplied by the sample provider rather than from assay-based typing. Sample metadata almost always included a de-identified subject ID, COVID-19 status, age in years and sex. A freely available public database, intended as a resource for researchers studying the immune response to SARS-CoV-2, is where the repertoires were released. Samples were obtained from the ongoing ImmuneRACE study (first 160 participants) and from about 1,300 subjects provided by 6 global collaborators. The dataset comprised deeply sampled blood TCRbeta repertoires from subjects exposed to, actively infected with, or recovered from COVID-19.

Participants in the prospective study were enrolled through a virtual design, were aged roughly 18 to 95 years, and lived in 24 United States geographic areas. Cohort assignment in the prospective study relied on participant-reported clinical history from a screening survey and a study questionnaire. A participant counted as exposed if, within 2 weeks of entering the study, that participant had been in contact with someone who had a PCR-confirmed or clinician-diagnosed COVID-19 case. In the prospective study, whole blood, serum and a nasopharyngeal or oropharyngeal swab were collected from each participant by mobile phlebotomists. Over an approximately 2-month period, participants in the prospective study had the option of providing additional blood draws and questionnaires. Blood samples from the prospective study were shipped frozen or at room temperature prior to DNA extraction. On the study overall, not on this receptor specifically: The amount of clinical and demographic metadata varied by source and participant and was provided uncurated.

From a lookup of the germline V gene, CDR1 and CDR2 are MDHEN and SYDVKM. Spanning cysteine to phenylalanine, the CDR3 consists of 14 amino acids. CDR3 DNA is the only sequence kept; it has 42 bases, read in frame from the first base. A distance of 16 bases separates the germline ends of V and J, which lose 6 bases and 4 bases respectively. TCRbeta CDR3 regions were amplified from genomic DNA using the immunoSEQ Assay, a bias-controlled multiplex PCR. The study's own analysis went as follows. Within the assay, amplification of reference gene primers was used to estimate how many nucleated cells each sample contained. To quantify the absolute abundance of each unique TCRbeta CDR3 rearrangement, sequence reads were collapsed and filtered. Productive Simpson clonality was computed per sample as the square root of Simpson's diversity index over productive rearrangements. This immuneACCESS table, as held by TCRdb, lists in-frame sequences with V and J called but not all clones. Of the missing ones, under half trace to an unresolved V gene in checked studies; the others have no known cause. The DNA gave D and trimming, while V, J and clone size come from that table. The table for this sample lists 200,000 to 250,000 clones; approximately 88% of them were counted only once. The top ten clones comprise 3.7% of the sample.

The sequenced material came from PBMCs or T cells enriched from blood (not recorded which). The sequence joins TRBV28 to TRBJ2-7; a tentative D match to TRBD2 spans 5 bases. This receptor was taken from a woman aged 30 to 39 who had been exposed to COVID-19. The CDR3 in this case is CASRPSGIKYEQYF. In nucleotide form, the sequence is TGTGCCAGCAGGCCGTCGGGGATAAAATACGAGCAGTACTTC.